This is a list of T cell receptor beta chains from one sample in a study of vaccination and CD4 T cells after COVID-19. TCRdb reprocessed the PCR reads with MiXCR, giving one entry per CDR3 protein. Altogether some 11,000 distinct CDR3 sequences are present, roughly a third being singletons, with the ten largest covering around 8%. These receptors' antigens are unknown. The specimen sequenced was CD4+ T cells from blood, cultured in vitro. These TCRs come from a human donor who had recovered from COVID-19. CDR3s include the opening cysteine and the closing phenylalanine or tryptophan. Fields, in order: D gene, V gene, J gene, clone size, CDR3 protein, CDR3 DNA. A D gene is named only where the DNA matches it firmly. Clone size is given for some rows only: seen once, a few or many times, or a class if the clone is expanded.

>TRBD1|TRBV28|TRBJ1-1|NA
CASSPGTGPATEAFF
TGTGCCAGCAGTCCCGGGACAGGTCCTGCCACTGAAGCTTTCTTT
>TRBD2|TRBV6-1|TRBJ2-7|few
CASSRGLAGVDEQYF
TGTGCCAGCAGTCGGGGACTAGCGGGAGTCGACGAGCAGTACTTC
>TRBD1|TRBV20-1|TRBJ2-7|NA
CSARGRGTGSFYEQYF
TGCAGTGCTAGAGGAAGGGGGACAGGGTCTTTCTACGAGCAGTACTTC
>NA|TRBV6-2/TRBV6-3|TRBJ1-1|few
CASSPMRNTEAFF
TGTGCCAGCAGCCCTATGAGGAACACTGAAGCTTTCTTT
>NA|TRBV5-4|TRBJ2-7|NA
CASSSMTEPGGEQYF
TGTGCCAGCAGCTCGATGACGGAACCCGGGGGAGAGCAGTACTTC
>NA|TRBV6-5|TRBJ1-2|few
CASSSEECYTF
TGTGCCAGCAGTTCGGAAGAGTGCTACACCTTC
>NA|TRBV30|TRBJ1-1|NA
CAWSLGTEAFF
TGTGCCTGGAGTCTAGGTACTGAAGCTTTCTTT
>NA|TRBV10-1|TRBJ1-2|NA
CASSESRARGDYGYTF
TGCGCCAGCAGTGAGTCGAGGGCCAGGGGAGACTATGGCTACACCTTC
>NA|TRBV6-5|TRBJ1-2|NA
CASSYSIQRSDYGYTF
TGTGCCAGCAGTTACTCGATTCAACGGTCCGATTATGGCTACACCTTC
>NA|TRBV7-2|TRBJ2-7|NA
CASSRGLDYEQYF
TGTGCCAGCAGCCGGGGACTCGATTACGAGCAGTACTTC
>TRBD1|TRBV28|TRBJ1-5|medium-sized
CASSLGTGGHQPQHF
TGTGCCAGCAGTTTAGGGACAGGGGGACATCAGCCCCAGCATTTT
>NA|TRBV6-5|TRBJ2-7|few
CASSLRGAEQYF
TGTGCCAGCAGTTTAAGAGGGGCCGAGCAGTACTTC
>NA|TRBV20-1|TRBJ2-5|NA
CSARVGQETQYF
TGCAGTGCTAGAGTGGGTCAAGAGACCCAGTACTTC
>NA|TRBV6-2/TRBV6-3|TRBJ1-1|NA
CASNPRTNTEAFF
TGTGCCAGCAACCCCAGGACTAACACTGAAGCTTTCTTT
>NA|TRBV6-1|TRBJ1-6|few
CASRRLEDSPLHF
TGTGCCAGCCGCCGGCTGGAGGATTCACCCCTCCACTTT
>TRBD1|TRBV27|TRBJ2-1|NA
CASRRQGDINAYNEQFF
TGTGCCAGCAGACGACAGGGGGACATTAATGCCTACAATGAGCAGTTCTTC
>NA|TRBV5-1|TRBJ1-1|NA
CASSFLSGDTEAFF
TGCGCCAGCAGCTTCTTGAGTGGCGACACTGAAGCTTTCTTT
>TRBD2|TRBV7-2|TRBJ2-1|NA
CASSLLGGGVYNEQFF
TGTGCCAGCAGCTTGCTCGGCGGGGGTGTCTACAATGAGCAGTTCTTC
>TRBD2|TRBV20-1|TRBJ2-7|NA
CSAEGVSGSSYEQYF
TGCAGTGCAGAGGGGGTTAGCGGGAGCTCCTACGAGCAGTACTTC
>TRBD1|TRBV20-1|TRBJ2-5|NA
CSAFVGTGVQETQYF
TGCAGTGCTTTTGTGGGGACAGGGGTACAAGAGACCCAGTACTTC
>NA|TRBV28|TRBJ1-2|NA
CASSQWYGYTF
TGTGCCAGCAGTCAGTGGTATGGCTACACCTTC
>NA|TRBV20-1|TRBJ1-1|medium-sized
CSAPDRRRGEYTF
TGCAGTGCTCCGGACCGGCGTAGAGGGGAGTATACGTTT
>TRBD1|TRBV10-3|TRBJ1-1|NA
CATAGQMNTEAFF
TGTGCCACAGCGGGACAGATGAACACTGAAGCTTTCTTT
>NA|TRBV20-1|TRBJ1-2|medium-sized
CSAPDLGGYTF
TGCAGTGCGCCCGACCTGGGTGGCTACACCTTC
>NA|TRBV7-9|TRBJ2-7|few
CASSLGTRDEQYF
TGTGCCAGCAGCCTAGGTACTAGGGACGAGCAGTACTTC
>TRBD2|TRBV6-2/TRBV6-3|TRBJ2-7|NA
CASSYGIAGVYEQYF
TGTGCCAGCAGTTACGGGATAGCGGGAGTCTACGAGCAGTACTTC
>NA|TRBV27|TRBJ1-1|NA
CASSLSRGVTEAFF
TGTGCCAGCAGTTTATCAAGGGGTGTCACTGAAGCTTTCTTT
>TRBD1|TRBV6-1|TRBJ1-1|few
CASSPTGGWSEAFF
TGTGCCAGCAGTCCGACAGGGGGCTGGTCTGAAGCTTTCTTT
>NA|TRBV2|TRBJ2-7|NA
CASSDGASYEQYF
TGTGCCAGCAGTGACGGCGCCTCCTACGAGCAGTACTTC
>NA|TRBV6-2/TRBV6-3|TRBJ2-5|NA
CASSYDLRRIETQYF
TGTGCCAGCAGTTACGATCTTCGGCGGATCGAGACCCAGTACTTC
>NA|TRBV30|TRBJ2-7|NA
CAWSGGTFYEQYF
TGTGCCTGGAGTGGAGGGACATTCTACGAGCAGTACTTC
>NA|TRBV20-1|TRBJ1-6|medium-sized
CSADAGASSYNSPLHF
TGCAGTGCTGACGCCGGGGCCAGCTCCTATAATTCACCCCTCCACTTT
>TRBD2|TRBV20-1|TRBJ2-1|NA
CSASKAGGYNEQFF
TGCAGTGCTAGTAAAGCGGGAGGATACAATGAGCAGTTCTTC
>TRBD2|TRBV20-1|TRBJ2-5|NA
CSAPYLAGGNQETQYF
TGCAGTGCTCCTTACCTAGCGGGGGGTAACCAAGAGACCCAGTACTTC
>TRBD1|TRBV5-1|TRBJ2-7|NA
CASSPLPGTASYEQYF
TGCGCCAGCAGCCCTCTCCCCGGGACAGCATCCTACGAGCAGTACTTC
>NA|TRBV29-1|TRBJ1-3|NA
CSVTALGGGNTIYF
TGCAGCGTAACCGCCTTGGGTGGTGGAAACACCATATATTTT
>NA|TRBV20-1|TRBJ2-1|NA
CSALRGLGEQFF
TGCAGTGCCCTCAGGGGTTTGGGGGAGCAGTTCTTC
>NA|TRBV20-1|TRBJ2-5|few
CSVRGPVLETQYF
TGCAGTGTCAGAGGTCCAGTCCTAGAGACCCAGTACTTC
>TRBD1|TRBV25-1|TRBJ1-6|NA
CASSGGQLNSPLHF
TGTGCCAGCAGTGGGGGACAGTTAAATTCACCCCTCCACTTT
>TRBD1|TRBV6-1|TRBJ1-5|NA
CASSRGWVRGNQPQHF
TGTGCCAGCAGCCGTGGGTGGGTCAGGGGGAATCAGCCCCAGCATTTT
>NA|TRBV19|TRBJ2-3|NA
CASQPSRGTMTQYF
TGTGCCAGTCAGCCCTCCAGGGGCACAATGACGCAGTATTTT
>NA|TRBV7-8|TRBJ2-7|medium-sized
CASSSGTPYEQYF
TGTGCCAGCAGCTCCGGGACTCCCTACGAGCAGTACTTC
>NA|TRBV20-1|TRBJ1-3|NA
CSARDPFSGNTIYF
TGCAGTGCTAGAGATCCGTTCTCTGGAAACACCATATATTTT
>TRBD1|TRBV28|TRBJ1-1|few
CASSLTGRTEAFF
TGTGCCAGCAGTTTGACAGGGAGGACTGAAGCTTTCTTT
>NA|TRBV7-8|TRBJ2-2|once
CASSFRGGRTGELFF
TGTGCCAGCAGCTTCAGGGGAGGGCGTACCGGGGAGCTGTTTTTT
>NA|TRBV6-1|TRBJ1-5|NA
CASSPPSNSNQPQHF
TGTGCCAGCAGCCCACCCTCTAATAGCAATCAGCCCCAGCATTTT
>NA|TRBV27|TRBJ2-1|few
CASSPSRQYNEQFF
TGTGCCAGCAGTCCAAGCCGACAGTACAATGAGCAGTTCTTC
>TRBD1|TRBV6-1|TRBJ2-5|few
CASSSLQGAETQYF
TGTGCCAGCAGTAGTCTACAGGGGGCGGAGACCCAGTACTTC
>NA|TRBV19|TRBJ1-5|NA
CASSIPQGRQPQHF
TGTGCCAGTAGTATTCCGCAGGGGAGGCAGCCCCAGCATTTT
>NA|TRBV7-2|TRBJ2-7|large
CASSPRRTYEQYF
TGTGCCAGCAGCCCTCGCAGGACCTACGAGCAGTACTTC
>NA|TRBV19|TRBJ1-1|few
CASALRTEAFF
TGTGCCAGCGCCCTGAGGACTGAAGCTTTCTTT
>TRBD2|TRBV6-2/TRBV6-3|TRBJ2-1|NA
CASSHPLAATYNEQFF
TGTGCCAGCAGTCACCCCCTAGCGGCCACCTACAATGAGCAGTTCTTC
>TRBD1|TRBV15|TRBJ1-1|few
CATSRDEDRGRTEAFF
TGTGCCACCAGCAGAGATGAAGACAGGGGCAGAACTGAAGCTTTCTTT
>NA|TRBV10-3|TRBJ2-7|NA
CAISESGPYEQYF
TGTGCCATCAGTGAGTCGGGCCCGTACGAGCAGTACTTC